Shown below are 25 T cell receptor beta chains from a single sample sequenced in a study of blood T cell repertoires in COVID-19. Repertoires were generated with immunoSEQ multiplex PCR, while TCRdb's copy carries only in-frame clones and drops some. The table includes about 69,000 clones, 90% detected once. The sample was peripheral blood. The origin of the receptors is a young woman with acute or convalescent COVID-19.

This clone was observed a single time. The CDR3 protein is CASSPRDRGNYGYTF. The CDR3 bases are TGTGCCAGCAGTCCCCGGGACAGGGGAAACTATGGCTACACCTTC. The rearrangement links TRBV6-5 to TRBJ1-2, with 10 bases identical to TRBD1. Germline trimming cut 5 bases from V and 2 bases from J; bases unmatched to any gene: 5. The CDR3 loop spans 15 amino acids. The germline V gene has CDR1 MNHEY and CDR2 SVGAGI.

The CDR3 DNA follows: TGTGCCAGTAGTATAGACCCGCGGGGCAGTTTAACCGGGGAGCTGTTTTTT. Its translation is CASSIDPRGSLTGELFF. V and J are TRBV19 and TRBJ2-2; D might be TRBD2 (6 bases). CDR3 length: 17 residues. Deletions cut 0 bases from V and 5 bases from J, with 16 bases between. Germline V lookup: CDR1 LNHDA, CDR2 SQIVND (reference sequence).

The chain recombines TRBV3-1 (or the pseudogene TRBV3-2) with TRBJ2-7; TRBD2 matches 12 bases. J lost 4 bases, V lost 4 bases, and 8 bases had no gene match. Looked up from germline, CDR1 is LGHDT and CDR2 is YNNKEL (reference sequence). The length of the CDR3 is 16 residues. The CDR3 DNA is TGTGCCAGCAGCCCGACCTCTAGCGGGGGGGCGTACGAGCAGTACTTC. As protein: CASSPTSSGGAYEQYF.

This clone was seen more than once but under ten times. The chain combines TRBV29-1 with TRBJ1-2, with D tentatively TRBD1 (5 bases). Germline-derived CDR1 and CDR2 are SQVTM and ANQGSEA. V lost 5 bases, J lost 4 bases, and 11 bases lay in between. CDR3 length: 12 amino acids. CDR3 sequence reads: CSVYGRGYGYTF. The CDR3 DNA is TGCAGCGTTTATGGTAGGGGCTATGGCTACACCTTC.

The chain has TRBV3-1 (or the pseudogene TRBV3-2) and TRBJ2-2, with D maybe TRBD2 (6 bases). Germline V gene lookup returns CDR1 LGHDT and CDR2 YNNKEL (reference sequence). The CDR3 spans 16 residues. Trimming took off 1 base at V and 2 bases at J, with 11 bases between the two ends. For the CDR3, the DNA is TGTGCCAGCAGCCAAGTCCGGGGGAGTAACACCGGGGAGCTGTTTTTT. It specifies CASSQVRGSNTGELFF.

The rearrangement uses TRBV15 and TRBJ1-1; D unclear. The CDR3 totals 14 residues. V was shortened by 0 bases and J by 1 base, with 6 bases between the two germline ends. Germline CDR1 LNHNV, CDR2 YYDKDF (reference sequence). This CDR3 is CATSRESGNTEAFF. CDR3 coding DNA: TGTGCCACCAGCAGAGAGTCGGGGAACACTGAAGCTTTCTTT.

V usage is TRBV7-9 and J usage is TRBJ2-7; 9 bases match TRBD1. Germline trimming cut 5 bases from V and 2 bases from J; bases unmatched to any gene: 13. From germline, CDR1 is SEHNR and CDR2 FQNEAQ (reference sequence). There are 17 residues in the CDR3. CDR3 in DNA: TGTGCCAGCAGCAAAAACCTGGGACAGGGAGCCGCCTACGAGCAGTACTTC. It yields the protein CASSKNLGQGAAYEQYF.

The chain joins TRBV5-6 to TRBJ1-1; TRBD1 agrees at 9 bases. CDR1 and CDR2 (germline): SGHDT, YYEEEE. V trimming: 3 bases; J trimming: 0 bases; junction bases outside the gene matches: 3. The CDR3 contains 15 residues. The CDR3 sequence is CASSSDRGMNTEAFF. CDR3 nucleotide sequence: TGTGCCAGCAGCTCGGACAGGGGAATGAACACTGAAGCTTTCTTT. The whole variable domain, remainder taken from reference TRBV5-6 and TRBJ1-1, is DAGVTQSPTHLIKTRGQQVTLRCSPKSGHDTVSWYQQALGQGPQFIFQYYEEEERQRGNFPDRFSGHQFPNYSSELNVNALLLGDSALYLCASSSDRGMNTEAFFGQGTRLTVV.

CDR3 nucleotide sequence: TGTGCCAGCATTACCGGACAGCGTAGGACTGAAGCTTTCTTT. Protein product: CASITGQRRTEAFF. The chain links TRBV28 to TRBJ1-1; the D gene is possibly TRBD1 (6 bases). CDR1 MDHEN and CDR2 SYDVKM come from the germline V gene. The V end lost 7 bases, the J end lost 5 bases, and 17 bases lay between the germline ends. The CDR3 is 14 residues long.

This rearrangement joins TRBV7-9 to TRBJ2-3, with 7 nucleotides matching TRBD1. The V and J ends lost 5 bases and 1 base, in that order; junction bases with no gene match: 9. CDR3 length: 16 amino acids. The germline V gene has CDR1 SEHNR and CDR2 FQNEAQ (reference sequence). DNA for the CDR3: TGTGCCAGCAGCCTCCTCGACAGGGCTGGCACAGATACGCAGTATTTT. This gives the protein CASSLLDRAGTDTQYF.

The chain couples TRBV20-1 to TRBJ2-3, with 9 bases lining up with TRBD2. Trimming removed 3 bases from V and 4 bases from J; junction bases left unmatched: 8. This CDR3 is 15 amino acids long. Germline loops: CDR1 DFQATT, CDR2 SNEGSKA (reference sequence). The chain's CDR3 is CSASPSGEGADTQYF. CDR3 in DNA: TGCAGTGCTAGTCCTAGCGGGGAGGGCGCAGATACGCAGTATTTT.

The rearrangement links TRBV5-1 to TRBJ2-2; TRBD2 agrees at 9 bases. CDR3 length: 17 amino acids. Unmatched junction bases numbered 9, after V lost 0 bases and J lost 6 bases. Germline CDR1 and CDR2: SGHRS and YFSETQ. This CDR3 reads CASSLDAGGPAAGELFF. CDR3 sequence (DNA): TGCGCCAGCAGCTTGGACGCGGGGGGGCCCGCGGCCGGGGAGCTGTTTTTT. The full variable domain, in which reference TRBV5-1 and TRBJ2-2 provide the parts outside the CDR3, is KAGVTQTPRYLIKTRGQQVTLSCSPISGHRSVSWYQQTPGQGLQFLFEYFSETQRNKGNFPGRFSGRQFSNSRSEMNVSTLELGDSALYLCASSLDAGGPAAGELFFGEGSRLTVL.

DNA for the CDR3: TGTGCCAGCAGTTTATCAGGGGGCGGGTCGAACACTGAAGCTTTCTTT. Translating gives CASSLSGGGSNTEAFF. The rearrangement links TRBV27 to TRBJ1-1, with 7 bases identical to TRBD1. The junction had 5 bases not matched to a gene; V was cut back by 0 bases and J by 1 base. Germline V gene data show CDR1 as MNHEY and CDR2 as SMNVEV (reference sequence). The CDR3 runs 16 residues.

The chain couples TRBV2 to TRBJ2-5; 10 bases line up with TRBD1. The CDR3 length is 15 residues. From germline, CDR1 is SNHLY and CDR2 FYNNEI. The V and J ends lost 6 bases and 4 bases, in that order; junction bases with no gene match: 8. The CDR3 reads CASRAGTGVRETQYF. The CDR3, as DNA: TGTGCCAGCAGAGCCGGGACAGGGGTGAGAGAGACCCAGTACTTC.

In its sample, this clone was seen once. This chain connects TRBV2 to TRBJ1-1, with unresolved D. Germline CDR1 is SNHLY and CDR2 is FYNNEI. There are 13 residues in the CDR3. V shed 9 bases and J shed 4 bases, with 15 bases lying between them. This CDR3 reads CASQPTGSTEAFF. The CDR3 bases are TGTGCCAGTCAACCTACGGGGAGCACTGAAGCTTTCTTT.

The chain couples TRBV11-2 to TRBJ2-7; the D is unclear. The CDR3 has 12 residues. Germline loops: CDR1 SGHAT, CDR2 FQNNGV. Trimming took off 4 bases at V and 8 bases at J, with 12 bases between the two ends. The DNA of the CDR3 is TGTGCCAGCAGCTCGTCACATCTTCAGCAGTACTTC. Translation gives CASSSSHLQQYF.

The sample holds one count of this clone. V usage is TRBV28 and J usage is TRBJ1-5, with TRBD1 as a possible D gene (5 bases). V was trimmed by 7 bases and J by 2 bases, leaving 9 bases between them. This CDR3 region has 13 residues. Germline CDR1 MDHEN, CDR2 SYDVKM. CDR3 nucleotides: TGTGCCAGCATCCTACAGGGCAATCAGCCCCAGCATTTT. Translated, it gives CASILQGNQPQHF.

This rearrangement joins TRBV12-3 or TRBV12-4 to TRBJ2-7; 9 bases line up with TRBD2. This CDR3 spans 13 amino acids. V lost 5 bases to trimming and J lost 5 bases; unmatched junction nucleotides: 4. The CDR3, as DNA: TGTGCCAGCAGTAGACTAGCGGTGCACGAGCAGTACTTC. This gives the protein CASSRLAVHEQYF.

The rearrangement joins TRBV2 to TRBJ1-2, with no clear D. CDR1 SNHLY and CDR2 FYNNEI come from the germline V gene. The CDR3 covers 12 residues. V was pared by 7 bases and J by 5 bases, with 11 bases between. For the CDR3, the DNA is TGTGCCAGCACCTCACCGGGGTATGGCTACACCTTC. Translation gives CASTSPGYGYTF.

The chain combines TRBV27 with TRBJ1-1; D is unclear. Trimming pared 7 bases from V and 3 bases from J, leaving 15 bases between. The CDR3 extends over 14 amino acids. The germline V gene has CDR1 MNHEY and CDR2 SMNVEV (reference sequence). The CDR3 reads CASTGLGSDTEAFF. DNA for the CDR3: TGTGCCAGCACTGGTCTGGGCTCGGACACTGAAGCTTTCTTT.

The chain carries TRBV28 and TRBJ1-5; D is possibly TRBD1 (5 bases). V lost 7 bases to trimming and J lost 4 bases, with 17 bases between them. Germline V gene lookup returns CDR1 MDHEN and CDR2 SYDVKM. The CDR3 consists of 15 residues. The CDR3 region has the DNA TGTGCCAGCACCGCGGTGGCAGGGAATAATCAGCCCCAGCATTTT. Its translation: CASTAVAGNNQPQHF. Full variable domain (remainder filled in from reference TRBV28 and TRBJ1-5): DVKVTQSSRYLVKRTGEKVFLECVQDMDHENMFWYRQDPGLGLRLIYFSYDVKMKEKGDIPEGYSVSREKKERFSLILESASTNQTSMYLCASTAVAGNNQPQHFGDGTRLSIL.

The rearrangement joins TRBV27 to TRBJ2-5; 14 bases map to TRBD2. Germline V lookup: CDR1 MNHEY, CDR2 SMNVEV (reference sequence). The CDR3 sequence is 18 residues long. Trimming cost V 4 bases and J 4 bases; bases outside gene matches: 11. This chain's CDR3 is CASSSRLAGGPSRETQYF. As DNA, the CDR3 is TGTGCCAGCAGTTCTCGACTAGCGGGAGGGCCTTCTCGAGAGACCCAGTACTTC.

The rearrangement links TRBV15 to TRBJ2-1; 9 bases fit TRBD1. Trimming removed 1 base from V and 6 bases from J; junction bases left unmatched: 7. The CDR3 runs to 16 residues. Germline lookup yields CDR1 LNHNV and CDR2 YYDKDF (reference sequence). The CDR3 reads CATSRATGTGTNEQFF. CDR3 bases: TGTGCCACCAGCAGAGCGACCGGGACAGGGACCAATGAGCAGTTCTTC.

The chain links TRBV5-6 to TRBJ1-2; a possible D gene is TRBD1 (5 bases). The CDR3 spans 15 residues. The germline V gene has CDR1 SGHDT and CDR2 YYEEEE. Trimming cost V 0 bases and J 7 bases, with 16 bases left between them. Here the CDR3 reads CASSLGRTRVFGYTF. The CDR3 bases are TGTGCCAGCAGCTTGGGACGGACAAGGGTTTTTGGCTACACCTTC.

This rearrangement joins TRBV6-6 to TRBJ1-3, with D unclear. Germline-derived CDR1 and CDR2 are MNHNY and SVGAGI (reference sequence). This CDR3 has 14 residues. V was shortened by 4 bases and J by 0 bases, with 7 bases between the two germline ends. DNA for the CDR3: TGTGCCAGCAGTTTCACGAGCTCTGGAAACACCATATATTTT. Translating it yields CASSFTSSGNTIYF.